The sequence of this T cell receptor (beta chain) was determined in a study of identical twins. The study's findings and limits: For cord blood, abundant beta clonotypes had fewer insertions, unlike memory repertoires, which showed none. Sequences that were beta out-of-frame showed weaker excess twin sharing.

Comments on this clonotype: The target antigen is unknown.

All of the donors were Caucasians in good health. cDNA molecules carried unique molecular identifiers, and template switching added a universal primer site. TCRdb reprocessed the 5' RACE reads via MiXCR and lists one record per CDR3 protein. Altogether some 1,600,000 distinct CDR3 sequences are present, less than 40% being singletons, with the ten largest covering about 0.27%. V gave up 10 bases and J gave up 7 bases; unmatched junction bases: 14. CDR1 and CDR2 from the germline V gene are MDHEN and SYDVKM. The CDR3 has 15 amino acids. The chain carries TRBV28 and TRBJ2-1; 9 bases align to TRBD2. The sequencing sample was made of cord blood. The receptor's source is a newborn girl in good health. The CDR3 region has the DNA TGTGCCAACAACCTAGCGGGATTGGGGTTGAATGAGCAGTTCTTC. Protein: CANNLAGLGLNEQFF.